This T cell receptor beta chain was sequenced for a study of PD-L1 blockade in urothelial cancer. Study summary: Across blood samples, T cells had a median count of about 140,000.

Regarding this clone: What it binds is unknown.

The study, taken as a whole, reports: By 3 weeks, tumor-associated blood clones had expanded more in durable-benefit patients.

The V gene's germline CDR1 is SGHRS and CDR2 YFSETQ. The CDR3 length is 17 residues. Deletions cut 0 bases from V and 0 bases from J, with 13 bases between. Synthetic TCR analog templates were spiked into each PCR. Some clones are missing from TCRdb's copy, which holds only in-frame ones; the method was immunoSEQ multiplex PCR. The table has about 69,000 clones, roughly nine tenths seen once. This receptor was taken from a man between 60 and 75 years old with urothelial cancer. Sequenced material: PBMCs, taken around atezolizumab (anti-PD-L1) treatment. The chain couples TRBV5-1 to TRBJ2-1; no clear D. CDR3 coding DNA: TGCGCCAGCAGCTTGGCCCGACTCACGGGCTCCTACAATGAGCAGTTCTTC. The encoded protein is CASSLARLTGSYNEQFF.